The TCR beta chain under discussion was sequenced for a study of CD8 T cells in Susac syndrome. This clonotype was counted a single time. An input of roughly 0.45 to 1 ug of RNA was subjected to reverse transcription using random hexamers. In TCRdb, the immunoSEQ multiplex PCR reads were re-called with MiXCR into one record per CDR3 protein. The table records about 130,000 distinct CDR3 sequences, roughly 96% of them present only once. Germline assignment: CDR1 KGHSH and CDR2 LQKENI. The CDR3 totals 16 residues. Trimming cost V 3 bases and J 2 bases; bases outside gene matches: 7. From blood CD8+ and CD4+ T cells, the TCR beta chain was sequenced.

Sequencing was carried out using CD4+ T cells from PBMCs. This receptor was identified in a human donor in good health. This chain joins TRBV18 and TRBJ1-3; 7 nucleotides line up with TRBD1. As DNA, the CDR3 is TGTGCCAGCTCACCTGCCCCGACAGGGACTGGAAACACCATATATTTT. Translating it yields CASSPAPTGTGNTIYF.